These 32 T cell receptor beta chains share one sample of origin, sequenced in a study of cytomegalovirus exposure and HLA in healthy donors. Primers: 60 Vbeta forward and 13 Jbeta reverse. The table came from immunoSEQ multiplex PCR; TCRdb's copy has only in-frame clones and leaves some out. Seen in this sample are 80,000 or so clones; the ten most common clones hold approximately 1%. The specimen was PBMCs. The receptor set was obtained from a woman aged 30 to 39 in good health and CMV-seronegative.

This chain connects TRBV2 to TRBJ1-2; TRBD1 agrees at 7 bases. CDR3 length: 14 amino acids. Trimming took 4 bases from V and 8 from J; bases not matched to a gene: 10. Germline V lookup: CDR1 SNHLY, CDR2 FYNNEI. The CDR3 nucleotides read TGTGCCAGCAGTGTTTTAGGGGGCGGAGGAGGCTACACCTTC. Its translation: CASSVLGGGGGYTF.

The V gene is TRBV2, the J gene TRBJ2-7; 13 bases map to TRBD2. Trimming removed 6 bases from V and 3 bases from J; junction bases left unmatched: 2. Germline loops: CDR1 SNHLY, CDR2 FYNNEI. This CDR3 spans 14 amino acids. Here the CDR3 reads CASSWTSGGYEQYF. In DNA form, the CDR3 reads TGTGCCAGCAGCTGGACTAGCGGGGGCTACGAGCAGTACTTC.

J is TRBJ1-5 and V is TRBV21-1; TRBD1, the D gene given by the table, was not confirmed from the DNA. TRBV21-1 is recorded as a pseudogene. The CDR3 is 21 amino acids. In DNA, the CDR3 is TGTGCCAGCAGCAAAGATAGTAGACAGGGGGTGTGTTGTAACAGCAATCAGCCCCAGCATTTT. It is translated as CASSKDSRQGVCCNSNQPQHF.

Here the CDR3 DNA reads TGTGCCAGCAATCGAATCGCGGGAGGGTCCTACGAGCAGTACTTC. Translation gives CASNRIAGGSYEQYF. The J gene is TRBJ2-7, the V gene TRBV6-1; TRBD2 matches 9 bases. This CDR3 spans 15 amino acids. The V segment lost 7 bases and the J segment 1 base; nucleotides outside the gene matches: 8. Germline values: CDR1 MNHNS, CDR2 SASEGT.

This sequence joins TRBV10-3 and TRBJ1-2; no definite D call. V dropped 0 bases and J dropped 7 bases, with 15 bases sitting between them. CDR1 ENHRY and CDR2 SYGVKD come from the germline V gene. This CDR3 has 15 residues. This chain's CDR3 is CAISESPSLGGGYTF. CDR3 bases: TGTGCCATCAGTGAGTCGCCCAGTCTAGGAGGTGGCTACACCTTC.

V gene TRBV5-1 combines with J gene TRBJ1-2, with 7 positions matching TRBD1. Germline V gives CDR1 SGHRS, CDR2 YFSETQ. The CDR3 has 14 amino acids. J lost 2 bases, V lost 0 bases, and 1 base had no gene match. CDR3: CASSLGDSNYGYTF. The CDR3 DNA sequence: TGCGCCAGCAGCTTGGGGGACAGCAACTATGGCTACACCTTC.

Worth noting for this clone: Other DNA sequences in the sample encode the same CDR3. The genes are TRBV6-5 and TRBJ1-6; TRBD1 agrees at 10 bases. The CDR3 has 15 residues. V gave up 6 bases and J gave up 9 bases; unmatched junction bases: 8. CDR1 MNHEY and CDR2 SVGAGI come from the germline V gene. The CDR3 sequence is CASSPGQGYGSPLHF. The CDR3 DNA reads TGTGCCAGCAGCCCGGGACAGGGGTACGGTTCACCCCTCCACTTT.

The J gene is TRBJ2-2, the V gene TRBV19; 9 bases are a match to TRBD1. The ends lost 6 bases at V and 3 bases at J; junction bases unmatched: 2. This CDR3 contains 14 residues. Germline V CDR1 and CDR2: LNHDA, SQIVND (reference sequence). DNA for the CDR3: TGTGCCAGTAGGGGGACAGGGTACACCGGGGAGCTGTTTTTT. Translated, it gives CASRGTGYTGELFF.

V and J are TRBV6-5 and TRBJ2-1; 8 nucleotides match TRBD1. V shed 10 bases and J 5 bases; nucleotides not matched to a gene: 4. This CDR3 region has 12 residues. Germline V lookup: CDR1 MNHEY, CDR2 SVGAGI. The CDR3 loop reads CATLTGDNEQFF. As DNA, the CDR3 is TGTGCCACCCTGACAGGGGACAATGAGCAGTTCTTC.

This rearrangement joins TRBV10-2 to TRBJ1-4; TRBD1 matches at 8 bases. CDR1 and CDR2 (germline): WSHSY, SAAADI. The J segment lost 10 bases and the V segment lost 9 bases, leaving 10 bases of the junction unmatched. This CDR3 spans 13 amino acids. CDR3 loop: CASRTGSLGKLFF. The CDR3 DNA reads as TGCGCCAGTCGGACAGGGAGCCTGGGAAAACTGTTTTTT.

The chain links TRBV5-4 to TRBJ2-6; D is uncertain. The V end lost 4 bases, the J end lost 0 bases, and 14 bases lay between the germline ends. CDR1 is SGHNT, CDR2 YYREEE, per germline (reference sequence). This CDR3 is built from 17 residues. The CDR3: CASSVLGDYSGANVLTF. The DNA for the CDR3 is TGTGCCAGCAGCGTGTTAGGAGATTACTCTGGGGCCAACGTCCTGACTTTC.

V is TRBV6-1 and J is TRBJ2-7; 7 bases align to TRBD1. The germline gives CDR1 MNHNS, CDR2 SASEGT. V lost 5 bases and J lost 2; bases outside the gene matches: 3. CDR3 length: 13 residues. The CDR3 DNA reads TGTGCCAGCAGTAGGACAGGAGCCTACGAGCAGTACTTC. Protein sequence: CASSRTGAYEQYF.

V gene TRBV7-9 combines with J gene TRBJ2-7; TRBD2 matches 7 bases. V lost 5 bases, J lost 4 bases, and 5 bases stayed unmatched. The CDR3 runs 13 residues. CDR1 is SEHNR, CDR2 FQNEAQ, per germline (reference sequence). The CDR3 nucleotides are TGTGCCAGCAGCCTCGGACTAGTTTACGAGCAGTACTTC. Residues: CASSLGLVYEQYF.

DNA of the CDR3: TGTGCCAGCAGCTTGGGAGCCGGGACATCCTACGAGCAGTACTTC. Protein product: CASSLGAGTSYEQYF. The V call is TRBV5-4, the J call TRBJ2-7, with D maybe TRBD1 (6 bases). The length of the CDR3 is 15 residues. The germline CDR1 and CDR2 sequences are SGHNT and YYREEE (reference sequence). The ends were cut back, 0 bases at V and 1 base at J, with 11 bases in the middle.

The V gene is TRBV29-1, the J gene TRBJ2-7, with TRBD2 matching over 16 bases. The germline CDR1 and CDR2 sequences are SQVTM and ANQGSEA. CDR3 length: 14 amino acids. J gave up 6 bases and V 6 bases, and 5 bases lay outside the gene matches. CDR3 region: CSVGTSGRAREQYF. The DNA for the CDR3 is TGCAGCGTCGGGACTAGCGGGAGGGCCCGCGAGCAGTACTTC.

This chain connects TRBV6-5 to TRBJ1-1; 9 bases line up with TRBD1. V trimming: 6 bases; J trimming: 5 bases; junction bases outside the gene matches: 10. Per the germline V gene, CDR1 is MNHEY and CDR2 is SVGAGI. The CDR3 spans 15 residues. The CDR3 reads CASSGTGGARTEAFF. The CDR3 bases are TGTGCCAGCAGCGGTACAGGGGGCGCGCGGACTGAAGCTTTCTTT.

The rearrangement uses TRBV29-1 and TRBJ1-2, with 9 bases lining up with TRBD1. The V gene end was trimmed by 1 base and the J gene end by 4 bases; junction bases not matched to a gene: 10. This CDR3 is built from 16 residues. Germline V gene sequence: CDR1 SQVTM, CDR2 ANQGSEA. The CDR3 DNA reads TGCAGCGTTGAAGTAGGACAGGGGACTCAAGGCTATGGCTACACCTTC. Residues: CSVEVGQGTQGYGYTF.

V is TRBV10-3 and J is TRBJ1-1, with D unresolved. V lost 0 bases, J lost 4 bases, and 9 bases lay in between. This CDR3 comprises 14 residues. Germline V gene sequence: CDR1 ENHRY, CDR2 SYGVKD. Here the CDR3 reads CAISESKEGTEAFF. CDR3 bases: TGTGCCATCAGTGAGTCGAAAGAGGGCACTGAAGCTTTCTTT.

The rearrangement links TRBV19 to TRBJ1-1; D is perhaps TRBD1 (6 bases). V shed 8 bases and J shed 7 bases, with 20 bases lying between them. Germline CDR1 reads LNHDA; CDR2 reads SQIVND (reference sequence). The CDR3 sequence is 14 residues long. The DNA for the CDR3 is TGTGCCAGTTCCCCCGCCAGGGGCTTGGGTGAAGCTTTCTTT. Its translation: CASSPARGLGEAFF.

V usage is TRBV6-1 and J usage is TRBJ1-3; D gene ambiguous. The germline V gene has CDR1 MNHNS and CDR2 SASEGT. The CDR3 consists of 15 residues. Trimming took 5 bases from V and 3 from J, leaving 14 bases between them. The CDR3 bases are TGTGCCAGCAGTACCCCGAGGGCCGATGGAAACACCATATATTTT. As protein: CASSTPRADGNTIYF.

The chain employs TRBV6-1 and TRBJ2-7; 8 bases are shared with TRBD1. This CDR3 region has 15 residues. Germline assignment: CDR1 MNHNS and CDR2 SASEGT. The ends lost 4 bases at V and 2 bases at J; junction bases unmatched: 7. The CDR3 bases are TGTGCCAGCAGTGGAGCCGGGACAGGACCCTACGAGCAGTACTTC. This translates into CASSGAGTGPYEQYF.

The chain joins TRBV30 to TRBJ2-3, with TRBD2 matching 9 bases. Trimming at V came to 1 base and at J to 6 bases, leaving 8 bases not matched to a gene. Per the germline V gene, CDR1 is GTSNPN and CDR2 is SVGIG (reference sequence). The CDR3 is 15 amino acids. The CDR3 is CAWSEASGMGDTQYF. Here the CDR3 DNA reads TGTGCCTGGAGTGAAGCTAGCGGGATGGGGGATACGCAGTATTTT.

J is TRBJ1-5 and V is TRBV30; D might be TRBD1 (6 bases). The length of the CDR3 is 14 residues. From germline, CDR1 is GTSNPN and CDR2 SVGIG (reference sequence). The V and J ends lost 5 bases and 3 bases respectively, with 14 bases between them. The CDR3 reads CAWGYGQHNQPQHF. The CDR3 DNA reads TGTGCCTGGGGTTACGGACAGCACAATCAGCCCCAGCATTTT.

The chain links TRBV27 to TRBJ2-1, with 16 positions matching TRBD2. Trimming at V came to 0 bases and at J to 7 bases, leaving 0 bases not matched to a gene. The CDR3 consists of 16 residues. From germline, CDR1 is MNHEY and CDR2 SMNVEV (reference sequence). The CDR3 reads CASSLSGLAGGNEQFF. CDR3 DNA sequence: TGTGCCAGCAGTTTATCGGGACTAGCGGGAGGGAATGAGCAGTTCTTC.

The V gene is TRBV29-1, the J gene TRBJ1-5; D uncertain. CDR1 is SQVTM and CDR2 is ANQGSEA in the germline V gene. Trimming took off 5 bases at V and 6 bases at J, with 17 bases between the two ends. The CDR3 runs 14 residues. The CDR3 spells CSVRLAGTSQPQHF. CDR3 coding DNA: TGCAGCGTTCGACTTGCGGGTACGAGTCAGCCCCAGCATTTT.

The V and J genes are TRBV5-6 and TRBJ1-2; 8 nucleotides align to TRBD1. The CDR3 loop spans 14 amino acids. With V trimmed by 1 base and J by 7 bases, 6 bases remained unmatched. CDR1 and CDR2 from the germline V gene are SGHDT and YYEEEE. For the CDR3, the DNA is TGTGCCAGCAGCTTGTTTCAGGGGGCAGTTGGCTACACCTTC. Translated: CASSLFQGAVGYTF.

The chain couples TRBV2 to TRBJ1-4, with D perhaps matching TRBD1 (5 bases). Germline V gene lookup returns CDR1 SNHLY and CDR2 FYNNEI. There are 12 residues in the CDR3. The V and J ends lost 4 bases and 7 bases respectively, with 7 bases between them. CDR3 region: CASSVQGEKLFF. The CDR3 DNA follows: TGTGCCAGCAGTGTGCAGGGTGAAAAACTGTTTTTT.

CDR3 in DNA: TGTGCCAGCAGTCTTAGCGGGGAGGGGACAGATACGCAGTATTTT. Encoded protein: CASSLSGEGTDTQYF. J is TRBJ2-3 and V is TRBV6-5; 8 positions agree with TRBD2. Germline CDR1 and CDR2: MNHEY and SVGAGI. CDR3 length equals 15 residues. V shed 5 bases, J shed 3 bases, and the junction held 7 bases outside the gene matches.

The chain employs TRBV2 and TRBJ2-1; 15 bases are a match to TRBD2. The CDR3 totals 16 residues. Per the germline V gene, CDR1 is SNHLY and CDR2 is FYNNEI. Germline trimming cut 5 bases from V and 7 bases from J; bases unmatched to any gene: 6. CDR3 sequence: CASSLGLAGGQNEQFF. In DNA form, the CDR3 reads TGTGCCAGCAGTCTTGGACTAGCGGGGGGGCAAAATGAGCAGTTCTTC.

The rearrangement links TRBV6-1 to TRBJ2-2; D remains unclear. V lost 6 bases and J lost 7, with 6 bases in between. Looked up from germline, CDR1 is MNHNS and CDR2 is SASEGT. The CDR3 sequence is 11 residues long. The CDR3 DNA reads as TGTGCCAGCAGCTTAATCGGGGAGCTGTTTTTT. Protein sequence: CASSLIGELFF.

The V gene is TRBV5-8, the J gene TRBJ1-1; tentative D call: TRBD1 (6 bases). V dropped 0 bases and J dropped 7 bases, with 10 bases sitting between them. CDR1 SGHTS and CDR2 YDEGEE come from the germline V gene. This CDR3 has 13 amino acids. The CDR3 spells CASSLVQGNEAFF. The CDR3 DNA sequence: TGTGCCAGCAGCTTGGTACAGGGTAATGAAGCTTTCTTT.

V gene TRBV30 combines with J gene TRBJ1-2, with 10 nucleotides matching TRBD1. The CDR3 spans 14 residues. The ends lost 4 bases at V and 7 bases at J; junction bases unmatched: 9. Germline CDR1 and CDR2: GTSNPN and SVGIG (reference sequence). This CDR3 reads CAWTKGQGWLGYTF. The CDR3 DNA reads TGTGCCTGGACAAAGGGACAGGGGTGGCTTGGCTACACCTTC.